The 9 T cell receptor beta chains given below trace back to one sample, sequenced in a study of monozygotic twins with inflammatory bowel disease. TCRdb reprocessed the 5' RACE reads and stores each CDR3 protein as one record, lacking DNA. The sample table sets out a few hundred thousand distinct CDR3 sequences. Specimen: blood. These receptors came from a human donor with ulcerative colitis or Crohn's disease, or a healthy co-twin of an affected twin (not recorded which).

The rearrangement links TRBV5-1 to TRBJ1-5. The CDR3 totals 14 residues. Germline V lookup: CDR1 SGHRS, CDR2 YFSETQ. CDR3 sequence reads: CASSPGGDSQPQHF.

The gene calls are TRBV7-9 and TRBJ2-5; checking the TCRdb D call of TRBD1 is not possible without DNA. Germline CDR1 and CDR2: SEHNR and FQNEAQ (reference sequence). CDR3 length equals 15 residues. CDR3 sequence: CASSLGGGARETQYF.

The CDR3 protein is CASSIWAGYEQYF. This chain links TRBV19 with TRBJ2-7; without DNA, the TCRdb call of TRBD2 cannot be checked. This CDR3 is built from 13 residues. The germline V gene has CDR1 LNHDA and CDR2 SQIVND (reference sequence).

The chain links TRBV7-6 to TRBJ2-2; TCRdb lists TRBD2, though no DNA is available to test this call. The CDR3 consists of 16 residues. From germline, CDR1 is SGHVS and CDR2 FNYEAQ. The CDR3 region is CASSFSWEGRTGELFF. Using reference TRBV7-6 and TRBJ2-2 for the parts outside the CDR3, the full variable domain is GAGVSQSPRYKVTKRGQDVALRCDPISGHVSLYWYRQALGQGPEFLTYFNYEAQQDKSGLPNDRFSAERPEGSISTLTIQRTEQRDSAMYRCASSFSWEGRTGELFFGEGSRLTVL.

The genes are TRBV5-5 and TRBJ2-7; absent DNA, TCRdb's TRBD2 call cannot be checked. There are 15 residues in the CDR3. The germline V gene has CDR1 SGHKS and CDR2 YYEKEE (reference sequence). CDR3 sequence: CASTPPAAGAYGQYF.

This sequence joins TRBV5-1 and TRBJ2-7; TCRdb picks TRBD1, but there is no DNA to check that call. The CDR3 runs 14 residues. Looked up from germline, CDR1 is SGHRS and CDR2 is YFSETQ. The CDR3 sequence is CASSYGTGSYEQYF.

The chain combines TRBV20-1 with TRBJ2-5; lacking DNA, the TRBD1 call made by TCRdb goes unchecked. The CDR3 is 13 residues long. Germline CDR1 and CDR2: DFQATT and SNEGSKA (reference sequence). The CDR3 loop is CSADAGLIETQYF.

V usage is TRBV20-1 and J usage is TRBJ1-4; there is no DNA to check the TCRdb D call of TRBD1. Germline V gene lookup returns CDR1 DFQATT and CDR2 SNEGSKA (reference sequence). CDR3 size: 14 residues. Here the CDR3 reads CSATHTPFGEKLFF.

CDR3 region: CSARDWSGDEQYF. The V gene is TRBV20-1, the J gene TRBJ2-7; the TRBD1 assignment by TCRdb is unverifiable without DNA. CDR1 is DFQATT and CDR2 is SNEGSKA in the germline V gene (reference sequence). The CDR3 length is 13 residues.